This T cell receptor (beta chain) was observed in a study of OX40 agonist ivuxolimab in advanced cancers. Study overall: Enrolled patients in dose escalation had cancers that were hepatocellular carcinoma, melanoma, renal cell or head and neck cancer. One hepatocellular carcinoma and two cutaneous melanoma patients partially responded.

The table came from immunoSEQ multiplex PCR; TCRdb's copy has only in-frame clones and leaves some out. The table includes more than 65,000 clones, 85% detected once. Study conclusions and caveats: Determination of antigen specificity was not performed for the expanded peripheral T cells.

This clone was seen once. Antigen unknown. This receptor was obtained from an adult with an advanced solid tumor such as melanoma, head and neck, liver or kidney cancer. The sample here was CD4+ or CD8+ T cells sorted from blood, taken in a trial of the OX40 agonist ivuxolimab.

The DNA for the CDR3 is TGTGCCAGCAGCTGGGGGTCCCCTCCAGATACGCAGTATTTT. This codes for CASSWGSPPDTQYF. The V gene is TRBV4-2, the J gene TRBJ2-3; D could derive from TRBD1 or TRBD2 (5 bases each). This CDR3 spans 14 amino acids. V was pared by 5 bases and J by 4 bases, with 13 bases between. Germline values: CDR1 LGHNA, CDR2 YNFKEQ.